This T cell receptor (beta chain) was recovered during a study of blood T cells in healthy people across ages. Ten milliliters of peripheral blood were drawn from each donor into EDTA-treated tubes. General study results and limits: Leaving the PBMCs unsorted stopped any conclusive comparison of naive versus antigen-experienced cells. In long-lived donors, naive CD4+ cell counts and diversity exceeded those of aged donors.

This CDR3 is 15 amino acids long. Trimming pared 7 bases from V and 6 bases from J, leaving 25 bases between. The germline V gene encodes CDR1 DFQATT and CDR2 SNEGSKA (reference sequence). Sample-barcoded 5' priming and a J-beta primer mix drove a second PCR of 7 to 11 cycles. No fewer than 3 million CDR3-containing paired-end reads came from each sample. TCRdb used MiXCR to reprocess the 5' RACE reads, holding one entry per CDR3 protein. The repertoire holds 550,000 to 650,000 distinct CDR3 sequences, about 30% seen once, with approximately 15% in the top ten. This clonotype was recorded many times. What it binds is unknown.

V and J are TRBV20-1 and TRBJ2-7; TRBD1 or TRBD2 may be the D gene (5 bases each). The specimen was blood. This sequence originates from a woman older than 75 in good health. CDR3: CSGTLLRQGGGEQYF. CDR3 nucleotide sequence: TGCAGTGGAACACTGCTGAGGCAGGGCGGAGGCGAGCAGTACTTC.